The 14 T cell receptor beta chains in this list originate from one sample, sequenced in a study of beta chain features in type 1 diabetes. General study findings and limits: Shortening of TCRB CDR3s, moderate but significant, appeared in all four CD4+ subsets of Type 1 diabetes patients.

As every portion of the isolated RNA was reverse transcribed, the sequencing read expressed TCRB transcripts. The method was immunoSEQ multiplex PCR; TCRdb's version includes in-frame clones alone and lacks a portion of them. The sample holds some 640,000 clones, around an eighth seen once. Their antigens are not known. The sample consisted of naive CD4+ T cells from blood. These receptor sequences come from a man between 18 and 29 years old with type 1 diabetes.

This rearrangement joins TRBV5-1 to TRBJ2-3; the D gene is possibly TRBD1 (6 bases). Germline V gene data show CDR1 as SGHRS and CDR2 as YFSETQ. The CDR3 covers 15 residues. The V end lost 2 bases, the J end lost 3 bases, and 13 bases lay between the germline ends. This CDR3 reads CASSFGGPGTDTQYF. For the CDR3, the DNA is TGCGCCAGCAGCTTTGGGGGCCCCGGGACAGATACGCAGTATTTT.

The rearrangement joins TRBV7-2 to TRBJ1-2; D unclear. V lost 4 bases, J lost 8 bases, and 11 bases lay in between. Germline V gene lookup returns CDR1 SGHTA and CDR2 FQGNSA. The CDR3 is 12 amino acids. The CDR3 sequence is CASSYGMGGYTF. The CDR3 DNA reads TGTGCCAGCAGCTATGGGATGGGCGGCTACACCTTC.

This clone occurred a few times. The junction departs from germline at one end; a sequencing error may be responsible. This chain connects TRBV30 to TRBJ2-7, with 8 bases matching TRBD1. The germline V gene encodes CDR1 GTSNPN and CDR2 SVGIG (reference sequence). The CDR3 loop spans 12 amino acids. As DNA, the CDR3 is TGTGCCTGGAGGGTACTTGAAGGGACAGGACATTTC. The encoded protein is CAWRVLEGTGHF.

In its sample, this clone was seen a few times. This chain joins TRBV14 and TRBJ1-2; D is uncertain. CDR3 length: 15 residues. The germline CDR1 and CDR2 sequences are SGHDN and FVKESK. V was trimmed by 0 bases and J by 4 bases, leaving 12 bases between them. CDR3 residues: CASSQDLATPYGYTF. The CDR3 region has the DNA TGTGCCAGCAGCCAAGATTTAGCGACCCCCTATGGCTACACCTTC.

The chain links TRBV9 to TRBJ2-3; D is unresolved. Trimming took 4 bases from V and 6 from J, leaving 15 bases between them. The CDR3 is made up of 14 amino acids. Germline values: CDR1 SGDLS, CDR2 YYNGEE. The CDR3 spells CASSSDRPWDTQYF. CDR3 in DNA: TGTGCCAGCAGCTCAGACCGCCCATGGGATACGCAGTATTTT.

This clone has only a few counts. V usage is TRBV5-1 and J usage is TRBJ1-1; 8 nucleotides align to TRBD1. V lost 1 base and J lost 3; bases outside the gene matches: 2. Germline CDR1 is SGHRS and CDR2 is YFSETQ. The CDR3 is made up of 14 amino acids. Here the CDR3 reads CASSLNRGDTEAFF. CDR3 coding DNA: TGCGCCAGCAGCTTGAACAGGGGGGACACTGAAGCTTTCTTT.

This clone was recorded at least ten times. V usage is TRBV10-3 and J usage is TRBJ2-5; D remains unclear. The V gene lost 4 bases and the J gene lost 1 base, with 4 bases spanning the gap. The length of the CDR3 is 12 residues. Germline V CDR1 and CDR2: ENHRY, SYGVKD. The chain's CDR3 is CAISGPQETQYF. CDR3 sequence (DNA): TGTGCCATCAGTGGCCCCCAAGAGACCCAGTACTTC.

This clone was counted a few times. V gene TRBV5-1 combines with J gene TRBJ2-7; the match to TRBD1 covers 7 bases. Germline values: CDR1 SGHRS, CDR2 YFSETQ. V shed 5 bases and J 3 bases; nucleotides not matched to a gene: 8. The CDR3 is 14 residues long. The CDR3 DNA reads as TGCGCCAGCAGACCTAGGACAGGCAACTACGAGCAGTACTTC. Encoded protein: CASRPRTGNYEQYF.

The rearrangement joins TRBV14 to TRBJ2-7; weak D call: TRBD2 (5 bases). Germline V gives CDR1 SGHDN, CDR2 FVKESK. Trimming removed 1 base at V and 6 bases at J, with 10 bases between. The length of the CDR3 is 13 residues. CDR3: CASSQAGISEQYF. DNA of the CDR3: TGTGCCAGCAGCCAAGCGGGAATTAGCGAGCAGTACTTC. Drawing the rest from reference TRBV14 and TRBJ2-7, the complete variable domain is EAGVTQFPSHSVIEKGQTVTLRCDPISGHDNLYWYRRVMGKEIKFLLHFVKESKQDESGMPNNRFLAERTGGTYSTLKVQPAELEDSGVYFCASSQAGISEQYFGPGTRLTVT.

The rearrangement joins TRBV4-2 to TRBJ2-7; D possibly corresponds to TRBD1 (5 bases). CDR1 LGHNA and CDR2 YNFKEQ come from the germline V gene. The V end was cut by 0 bases, the J end by 6 bases, with 15 bases between. This CDR3 region has 15 residues. The CDR3 here is CASSQEGVKGGEQYF. CDR3 DNA sequence: TGTGCCAGCAGCCAAGAAGGGGTAAAGGGTGGCGAGCAGTACTTC.

This rearrangement joins TRBV5-1 to TRBJ2-3; D not certain. Between the trimmed V and J ends, which lost 3 bases and 11 bases, there was a span of 16 bases. The germline CDR1 and CDR2 sequences are SGHRS and YFSETQ. The CDR3 covers 13 residues. The CDR3 DNA sequence: TGCGCCAGCAGCTATGACCGACATCCGCGGCAGTATTTT. The encoded protein is CASSYDRHPRQYF.

The chain has TRBV27 and TRBJ2-3, with 7 bases identical to TRBD2. Germline CDR1 is MNHEY and CDR2 is SMNVEV (reference sequence). The CDR3 spans 15 residues. V was pared by 6 bases and J by 3 bases, with 9 bases of the junction left unmatched. The CDR3 sequence is CASSRAGRATDTQYF. The CDR3 nucleotides are TGTGCCAGCAGCCGAGCGGGGAGGGCGACAGATACGCAGTATTTT.

In its sample, this clone was seen a few times. The chain recombines TRBV9 with TRBJ2-3; D ambiguous. The CDR3 contains 13 residues. Germline assignment: CDR1 SGDLS and CDR2 YYNGEE. V was shortened by 5 bases and J by 0 bases, with 7 bases between the two germline ends. The CDR3 DNA follows: TGTGCCAGCAGAGTTAGGAGCACAGATACGCAGTATTTT. Amino acids: CASRVRSTDTQYF. Together with reference TRBV9 and TRBJ2-3, the CDR3 gives the full variable domain: DSGVTQTPKHLITATGQRVTLRCSPRSGDLSVYWYQQSLDQGLQFLIQYYNGEERAKGNILERFSAQQFPDLHSELNLSSLELGDSALYFCASRVRSTDTQYFGPGTRLTVL.

As regards this clone: Additional DNA sequences in this sample encode the identical CDR3. The genes are TRBV9 and TRBJ2-5; no firm D call. The CDR3 runs 14 residues. The V and J ends lost 0 bases and 1 base respectively, with 7 bases between them. The germline V gene has CDR1 SGDLS and CDR2 YYNGEE. DNA of the CDR3: TGTGCCAGCAGCGTAGGTCAGAGCCAAGAGACCCAGTACTTC. Encoded protein: CASSVGQSQETQYF.